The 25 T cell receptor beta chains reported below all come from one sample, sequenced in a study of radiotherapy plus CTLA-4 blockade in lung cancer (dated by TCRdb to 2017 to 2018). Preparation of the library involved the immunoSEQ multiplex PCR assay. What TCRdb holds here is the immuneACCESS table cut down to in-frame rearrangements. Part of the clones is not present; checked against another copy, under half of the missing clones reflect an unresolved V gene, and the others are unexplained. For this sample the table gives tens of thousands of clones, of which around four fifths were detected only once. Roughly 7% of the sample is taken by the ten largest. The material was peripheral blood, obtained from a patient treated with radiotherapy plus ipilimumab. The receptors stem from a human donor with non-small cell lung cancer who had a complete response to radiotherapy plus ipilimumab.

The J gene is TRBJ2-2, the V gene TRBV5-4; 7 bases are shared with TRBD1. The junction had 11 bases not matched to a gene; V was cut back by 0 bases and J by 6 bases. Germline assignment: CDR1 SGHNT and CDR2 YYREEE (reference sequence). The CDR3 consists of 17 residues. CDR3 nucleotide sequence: TGTGCCAGCAGCTTGGAAGAGGGACAGATGGGAGCCGGGGAGCTGTTTTTT. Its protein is CASSLEEGQMGAGELFF.

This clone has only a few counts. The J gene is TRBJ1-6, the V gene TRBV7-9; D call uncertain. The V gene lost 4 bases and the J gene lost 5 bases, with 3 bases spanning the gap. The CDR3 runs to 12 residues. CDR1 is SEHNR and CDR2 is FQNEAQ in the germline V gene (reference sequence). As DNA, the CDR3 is TGTGCCAGCAGCTCGGATAATTCACCCCTCCACTTT. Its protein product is CASSSDNSPLHF.

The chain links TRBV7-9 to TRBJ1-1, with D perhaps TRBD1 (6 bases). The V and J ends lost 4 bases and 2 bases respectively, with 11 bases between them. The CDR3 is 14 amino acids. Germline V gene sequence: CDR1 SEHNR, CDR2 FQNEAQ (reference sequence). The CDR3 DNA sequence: TGTGCCAGCAGCTCGGACAGCTCAAACACTGAAGCTTTCTTT. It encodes CASSSDSSNTEAFF.

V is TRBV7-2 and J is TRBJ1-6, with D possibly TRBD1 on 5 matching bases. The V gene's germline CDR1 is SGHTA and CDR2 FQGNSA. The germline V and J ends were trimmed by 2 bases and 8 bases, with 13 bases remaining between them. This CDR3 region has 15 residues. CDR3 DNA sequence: TGTGCCAGCAGCTTACAGGGTCCCCCTCATTCACCCCTCCACTTT. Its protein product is CASSLQGPPHSPLHF.

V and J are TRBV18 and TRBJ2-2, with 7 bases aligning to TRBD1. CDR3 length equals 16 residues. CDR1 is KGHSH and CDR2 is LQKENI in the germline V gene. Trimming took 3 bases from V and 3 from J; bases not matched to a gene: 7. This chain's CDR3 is CASSPWDSTHTGELFF. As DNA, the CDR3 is TGTGCCAGCTCACCCTGGGACAGTACTCACACCGGGGAGCTGTTTTTT.

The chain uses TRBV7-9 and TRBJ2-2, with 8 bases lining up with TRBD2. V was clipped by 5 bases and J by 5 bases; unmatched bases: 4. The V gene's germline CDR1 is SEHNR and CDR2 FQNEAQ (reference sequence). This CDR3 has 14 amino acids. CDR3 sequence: CASSPLAGTGELFF. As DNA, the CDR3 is TGTGCCAGCAGCCCTTTAGCGGGAACCGGGGAGCTGTTTTTT.

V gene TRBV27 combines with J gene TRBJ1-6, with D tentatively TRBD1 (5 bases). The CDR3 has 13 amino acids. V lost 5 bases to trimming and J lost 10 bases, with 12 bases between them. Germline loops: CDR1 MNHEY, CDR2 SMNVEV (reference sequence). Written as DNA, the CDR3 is TGTGCCAGCAGTCAAAAGGGGTACTCACCCCTCCACTTT. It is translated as CASSQKGYSPLHF.

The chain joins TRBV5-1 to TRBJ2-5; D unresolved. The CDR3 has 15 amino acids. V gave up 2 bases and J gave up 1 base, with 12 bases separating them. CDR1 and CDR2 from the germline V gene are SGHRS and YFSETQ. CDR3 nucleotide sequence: TGCGCCAGCAGCTTAGAAGATGTCACCCAAGAGACCCAGTACTTC. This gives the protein CASSLEDVTQETQYF.

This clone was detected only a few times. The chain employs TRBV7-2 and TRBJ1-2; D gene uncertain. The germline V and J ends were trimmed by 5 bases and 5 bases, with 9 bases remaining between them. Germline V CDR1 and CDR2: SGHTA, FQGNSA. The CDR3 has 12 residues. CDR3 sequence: CASSPVAYGYTF. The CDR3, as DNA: TGTGCCAGCAGCCCCGTGGCTTATGGCTACACCTTC.

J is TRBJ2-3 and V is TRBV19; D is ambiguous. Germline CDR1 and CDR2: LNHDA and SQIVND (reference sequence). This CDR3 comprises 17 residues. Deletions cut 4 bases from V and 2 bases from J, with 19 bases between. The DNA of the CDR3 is TGTGCCAGTAGTAAGCAATACAGACCACAGAACACAGATACGCAGTATTTT. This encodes CASSKQYRPQNTDTQYF. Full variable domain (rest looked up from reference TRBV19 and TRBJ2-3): DGGITQSPKYLFRKEGQNVTLSCEQNLNHDAMYWYRQDPGQGLRLIYYSQIVNDFQKGDIAEGYSVSREKKESFPLTVTSAQKNPTAFYLCASSKQYRPQNTDTQYFGPGTRLTVL.

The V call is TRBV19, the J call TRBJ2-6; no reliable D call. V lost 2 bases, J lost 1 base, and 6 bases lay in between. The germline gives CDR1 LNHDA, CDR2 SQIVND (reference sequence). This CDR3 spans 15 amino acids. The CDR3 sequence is CASSILGSGANVLTF. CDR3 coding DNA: TGTGCCAGTAGTATACTAGGGTCTGGGGCCAACGTCCTGACTTTC.

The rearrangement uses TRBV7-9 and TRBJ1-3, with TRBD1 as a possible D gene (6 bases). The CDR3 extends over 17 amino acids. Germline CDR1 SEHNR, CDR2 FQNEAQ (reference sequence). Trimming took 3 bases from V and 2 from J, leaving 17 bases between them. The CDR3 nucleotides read TGTGCCAGCAGCTTCTGGGCAGCAAGGACAGCTGGAAACACCATATATTTT. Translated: CASSFWAARTAGNTIYF.

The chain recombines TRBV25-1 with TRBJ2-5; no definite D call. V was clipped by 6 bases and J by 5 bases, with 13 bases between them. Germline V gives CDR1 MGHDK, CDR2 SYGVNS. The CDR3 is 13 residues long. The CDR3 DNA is TGTGCCAGCAGCGACCCTGCTTCGGAGACCCAGTACTTC. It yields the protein CASSDPASETQYF.

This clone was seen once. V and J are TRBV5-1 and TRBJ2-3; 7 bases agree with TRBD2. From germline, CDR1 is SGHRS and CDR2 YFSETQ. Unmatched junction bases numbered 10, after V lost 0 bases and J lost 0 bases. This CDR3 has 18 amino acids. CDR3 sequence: CASSLAVVAGSSTDTQYF. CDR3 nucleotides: TGCGCCAGCAGCTTGGCCGTGGTAGCGGGCTCCAGCACAGATACGCAGTATTTT. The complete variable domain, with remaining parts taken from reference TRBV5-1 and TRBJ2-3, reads KAGVTQTPRYLIKTRGQQVTLSCSPISGHRSVSWYQQTPGQGLQFLFEYFSETQRNKGNFPGRFSGRQFSNSRSEMNVSTLELGDSALYLCASSLAVVAGSSTDTQYFGPGTRLTVL.

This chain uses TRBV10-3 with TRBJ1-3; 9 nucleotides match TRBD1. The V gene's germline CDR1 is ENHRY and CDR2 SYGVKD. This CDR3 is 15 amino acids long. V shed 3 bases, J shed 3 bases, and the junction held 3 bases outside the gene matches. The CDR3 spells CAISDTGGSGNTIYF. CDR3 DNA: TGTGCCATCAGTGATACAGGGGGCAGTGGAAACACCATATATTTT.

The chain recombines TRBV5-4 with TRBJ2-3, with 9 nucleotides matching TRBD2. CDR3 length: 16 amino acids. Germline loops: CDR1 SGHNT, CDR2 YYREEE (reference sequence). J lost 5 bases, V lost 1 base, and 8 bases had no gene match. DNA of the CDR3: TGTGCCAGCAGCTTGTCGACTAGCGGATTTCAAGATACGCAGTATTTT. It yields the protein CASSLSTSGFQDTQYF.

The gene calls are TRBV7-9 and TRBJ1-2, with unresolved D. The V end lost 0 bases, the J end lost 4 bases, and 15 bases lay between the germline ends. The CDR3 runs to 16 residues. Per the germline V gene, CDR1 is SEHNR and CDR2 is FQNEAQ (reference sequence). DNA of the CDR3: TGTGCCAGCAGCTTAGCGCCTGAACCACTTGGCTATGGCTACACCTTC. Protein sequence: CASSLAPEPLGYGYTF.

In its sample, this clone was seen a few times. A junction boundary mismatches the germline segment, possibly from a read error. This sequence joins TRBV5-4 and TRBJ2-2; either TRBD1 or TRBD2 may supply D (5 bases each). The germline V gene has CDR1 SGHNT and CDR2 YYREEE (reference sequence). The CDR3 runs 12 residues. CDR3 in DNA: TGTGCCAGCAGCTTGGCGGGCAGGGACCTGTTTTTT. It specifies CASSLAGRDLFF.

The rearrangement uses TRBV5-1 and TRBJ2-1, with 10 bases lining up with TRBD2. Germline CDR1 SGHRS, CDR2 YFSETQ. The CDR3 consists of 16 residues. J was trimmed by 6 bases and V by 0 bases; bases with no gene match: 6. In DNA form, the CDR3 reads TGCGCCAGCAGCTTGGATGTAGCGGGGGGCCGCAATGAGCAGTTCTTC. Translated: CASSLDVAGGRNEQFF.

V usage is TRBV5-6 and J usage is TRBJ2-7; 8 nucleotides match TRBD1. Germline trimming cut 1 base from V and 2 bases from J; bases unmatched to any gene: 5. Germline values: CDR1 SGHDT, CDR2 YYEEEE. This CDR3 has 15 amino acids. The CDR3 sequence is CASSLLDRDTYEQYF. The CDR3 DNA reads TGTGCCAGCAGCTTGTTGGACAGGGACACCTACGAGCAGTACTTC.

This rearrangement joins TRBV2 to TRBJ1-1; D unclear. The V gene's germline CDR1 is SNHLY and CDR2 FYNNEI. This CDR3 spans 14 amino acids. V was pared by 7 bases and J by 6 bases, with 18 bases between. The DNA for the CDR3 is TGTGCCAGCACCGGGCGGGCCTCGCCCCCTGAAGCTTTCTTT. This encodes CASTGRASPPEAFF.

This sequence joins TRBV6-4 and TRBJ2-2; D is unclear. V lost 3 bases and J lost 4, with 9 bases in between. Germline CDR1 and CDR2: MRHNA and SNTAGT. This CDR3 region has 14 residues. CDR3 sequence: CASSEDGSTGELFF. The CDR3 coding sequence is TGTGCCAGCAGTGAAGACGGGTCCACCGGGGAGCTGTTTTTT.

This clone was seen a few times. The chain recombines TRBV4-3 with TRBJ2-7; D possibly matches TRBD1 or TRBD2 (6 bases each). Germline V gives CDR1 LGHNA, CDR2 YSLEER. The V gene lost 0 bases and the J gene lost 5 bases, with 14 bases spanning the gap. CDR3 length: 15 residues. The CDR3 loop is CASSQDQQGGNEQYF. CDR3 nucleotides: TGCGCCAGCAGCCAAGATCAACAGGGAGGTAACGAGCAGTACTTC.

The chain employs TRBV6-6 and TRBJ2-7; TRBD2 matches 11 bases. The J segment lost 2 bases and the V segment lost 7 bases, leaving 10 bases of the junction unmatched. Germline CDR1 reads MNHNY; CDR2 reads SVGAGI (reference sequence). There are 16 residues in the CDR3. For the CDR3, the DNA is TGTGCCAGCATATCGGAGACTAGCGGGGCGACCTACGAGCAGTACTTC. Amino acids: CASISETSGATYEQYF.

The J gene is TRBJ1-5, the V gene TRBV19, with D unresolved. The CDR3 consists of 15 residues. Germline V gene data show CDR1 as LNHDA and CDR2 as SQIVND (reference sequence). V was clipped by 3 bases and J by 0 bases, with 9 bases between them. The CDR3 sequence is CASSIDPDSNQPQHF. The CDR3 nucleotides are TGTGCCAGTAGTATCGATCCGGATAGCAATCAGCCCCAGCATTTT.